The next 12 T cell receptor beta chains were all read from a single sample in a study of memory CD4+ T cells and cytomegalovirus serostatus (dated by TCRdb to about 2019). Single viable CD3+CD4+CD8-CD45RO+ cells were sorted as memory CD4+ T cells on a FACSAria II. The library came from the immunoSEQ multiplex PCR assay. As stored in TCRdb, this immuneACCESS dataset retains in-frame rearrangements with V and J assigned. A fraction of the clones does not appear; measured against another copy, unresolved V genes explain less than half of the discrepancy, and the remainder lacks a known reason. Across this sample there are tens of thousands of clones, with roughly 72% seen only once. Jointly, the top ten make up 1.5% to 2% of the sample. Sequencing input: memory CD4+ T cells from blood. These receptor sequences come from an adult in good health and CMV-seronegative.

This clone was found once. J is TRBJ2-7 and V is TRBV18; TRBD2 agrees at 9 bases. The trim removed 5 bases at V and 4 bases at J, leaving 12 bases unmatched. The CDR3 spans 16 residues. CDR1 is KGHSH, CDR2 LQKENI, per germline. The CDR3 reads CASSGSSGKSQYEQYF. CDR3 DNA sequence: TGTGCCAGCTCAGGATCTAGCGGGAAATCCCAGTACGAGCAGTACTTC.

The V and J genes are TRBV9 and TRBJ2-3, with D possibly called TRBD1 or TRBD2 (7 bases each). Germline values: CDR1 SGDLS, CDR2 YYNGEE. Trimming cost V 2 bases and J 0 bases, with 16 bases left between them. This CDR3 comprises 17 residues. In nucleotides, the CDR3 is TGTGCCAGCAGCGTTACTAGCGCCAGGGGGAGCACAGATACGCAGTATTTT. Its translation is CASSVTSARGSTDTQYF. The full variable domain, with the rest looked up from reference TRBV9 and TRBJ2-3, is DSGVTQTPKHLITATGQRVTLRCSPRSGDLSVYWYQQSLDQGLQFLIQYYNGEERAKGNILERFSAQQFPDLHSELNLSSLELGDSALYFCASSVTSARGSTDTQYFGPGTRLTVL.

V and J are TRBV7-9 and TRBJ2-1; 10 bases agree with TRBD2. The CDR3 runs to 16 residues. V was clipped by 5 bases and J by 12 bases; unmatched bases: 16. The germline V gene encodes CDR1 SEHNR and CDR2 FQNEAQ (reference sequence). DNA for the CDR3: TGTGCCAGCAGCCCCCTGGGGCTAGCGGGAGAGTGGGGGCAGTTCTTC. This translates into CASSPLGLAGEWGQFF.

This clone appeared once. This sequence joins TRBV2 and TRBJ2-5; possibly TRBD1 for D (6 bases). The germline CDR1 and CDR2 sequences are SNHLY and FYNNEI. Deletions cut 7 bases from V and 1 base from J, with 16 bases between. This CDR3 contains 15 residues. Here the CDR3 DNA reads TGTGCCAGCAAATCGGGACATAAGCTCCAAGAGACCCAGTACTTC. Its translation: CASKSGHKLQETQYF.

The CDR3 region is CASSTGSPNEQFF. Here the CDR3 DNA reads TGCGCCAGCAGTACAGGGAGTCCGAATGAGCAGTTCTTC. The genes are TRBV10-1 and TRBJ2-1; D may be TRBD1 (6 bases). Germline V gene sequence: CDR1 WNHNN, CDR2 SYGVQD (reference sequence). CDR3 length: 13 residues. V lost 5 bases to trimming and J lost 7 bases, with 12 bases between them.

The chain links TRBV19 to TRBJ2-1; 7 bases line up with TRBD2. J was trimmed by 9 bases and V by 1 base; bases with no gene match: 12. CDR1 and CDR2 (germline): LNHDA, SQIVND (reference sequence). CDR3 length: 16 residues. CDR3 in amino acids: CASSIVSSGNTREQFF. The CDR3 DNA follows: TGTGCCAGTAGTATAGTCTCCAGCGGGAACACTCGTGAGCAGTTCTTC.

The J gene is TRBJ1-1, the V gene TRBV7-2; possible D gene TRBD1, 6 bases. The CDR3 is 14 amino acids. The V gene's germline CDR1 is SGHTA and CDR2 FQGNSA. The germline V and J ends were trimmed by 1 base and 4 bases, with 10 bases remaining between them. The CDR3 sequence is CASSLDRVPTEAFF. CDR3 nucleotide sequence: TGTGCCAGCAGCTTAGACAGGGTACCCACTGAAGCTTTCTTT.

V gene TRBV6-1 combines with J gene TRBJ1-5; 7 bases agree with TRBD1. The trim removed 4 bases at V and 3 bases at J, leaving 6 bases unmatched. This CDR3 has 15 residues. From germline, CDR1 is MNHNS and CDR2 SASEGT. The DNA for the CDR3 is TGTGCCAGCAGTGCCACGACAGGGATCAATCAGCCCCAGCATTTT. The encoded protein is CASSATTGINQPQHF.

V is TRBV28 and J is TRBJ1-2; no firm D call. Germline loops: CDR1 MDHEN, CDR2 SYDVKM. Trimming removed 7 bases from V and 2 bases from J, with 14 bases in between. This CDR3 has 14 residues. This CDR3 reads CASTRGDVNYGYTF. The DNA of the CDR3 is TGTGCCAGCACCCGGGGTGATGTGAACTATGGCTACACCTTC.

The chain links TRBV7-9 to TRBJ1-1, with D uncertain. Germline lookup yields CDR1 SEHNR and CDR2 FQNEAQ (reference sequence). The CDR3 is made up of 14 amino acids. V was trimmed by 1 base and J by 4 bases, leaving 10 bases between them. The CDR3 DNA reads as TGTGCCAGCAGCTTAGAGGCCCTTGGCACTGAAGCTTTCTTT. Its translation is CASSLEALGTEAFF.

The chain is built from TRBV27 and TRBJ1-2, with TRBD1 identical over 9 bases. The germline gives CDR1 MNHEY, CDR2 SMNVEV (reference sequence). The length of the CDR3 is 16 residues. Trimming removed 2 bases from V and 2 bases from J; junction bases left unmatched: 6. This CDR3 reads CASSLVQGQGNYGYTF. The CDR3 region has the DNA TGTGCCAGCAGTTTAGTCCAGGGACAGGGAAACTATGGCTACACCTTC.

The chain combines TRBV6-5 with TRBJ2-7, with D possibly being TRBD2 (7 bases). This CDR3 spans 13 amino acids. From germline, CDR1 is MNHEY and CDR2 SVGAGI. Trimming pared 9 bases from V and 2 bases from J, leaving 14 bases between. For the CDR3, the DNA is TGTGCCAGTTGTAGGGGGGGGGCCTACGAGCAGTACTTC. It encodes CASCRGGAYEQYF.